This passage covers 17 T cell receptor beta chains from one sample sequenced in a study of T cells in Graves' hyperthyroidism and ophthalmopathy. TCR beta CDR3 regions were amplified from RNA transcripts. TCR CDR3 regions were first amplified by RT-PCR with HTBI primers. TCRdb re-derived calls from the multiplex PCR reads in MiXCR, one entry per CDR3 protein. The sample carries over 200,000 distinct CDR3 sequences, 17% recorded once. Material: blood. Every receptor here comes from a middle-aged man with Graves' hyperthyroidism.

The chain links TRBV20-1 to TRBJ2-7; possibly TRBD2 for D (5 bases). Trimming shortened V by 7 bases and J by 0 bases, and 10 bases separated the two germline ends. The CDR3 covers 12 residues. Germline CDR1 DFQATT, CDR2 SNEGSKA (reference sequence). Written as DNA, the CDR3 is TGCAGTGGGACTCCCAGCTCCTACGAGCAGTACTTC. Residues: CSGTPSSYEQYF.

The rearrangement joins TRBV20-1 to TRBJ2-3; 15 nucleotides line up with TRBD2. CDR3 length: 19 residues. With 5 bases clipped from V and 5 bases from J, the junction kept 17 bases outside the gene matches. Looked up from germline, CDR1 is DFQATT and CDR2 is SNEGSKA (reference sequence). In DNA, the CDR3 is TGCAGTGCTTACGTCGGACTAGCGGGAGGGGGGCAAGTTTTAGATACGCAGTATTTT. The encoded protein is CSAYVGLAGGGQVLDTQYF.

This clonotype was counted many times. V usage is TRBV10-2 and J usage is TRBJ2-7; TRBD1 might be the D (5 bases). The V gene lost 10 bases and the J gene lost 3 bases, with 10 bases spanning the gap. CDR1 and CDR2 from the germline V gene are WSHSY and SAAADI. The CDR3 extends over 11 amino acids. The CDR3 here is CATSQGYEQYF. In nucleotides, the CDR3 is TGCGCCACCTCTCAGGGCTACGAGCAGTACTTC.

This clonotype was recorded many times. The gene calls are TRBV28 and TRBJ2-5; maybe TRBD1 (5 bases). This CDR3 has 16 residues. Germline CDR1 and CDR2: MDHEN and SYDVKM. V was clipped by 6 bases and J by 3 bases, with 20 bases between them. CDR3 bases: TGTGCCAGCAGCCCCGGGTCAGGAAGGGGAAAAGAGACCCAGTACTTC. This gives the protein CASSPGSGRGKETQYF.

Ten or more counts support this clonotype. V gene TRBV25-1 combines with J gene TRBJ2-7; TRBD2 is a possible D gene (5 bases). Germline assignment: CDR1 MGHDK and CDR2 SYGVNS. V lost 2 bases and J 4 bases, leaving 9 bases between the germline ends. The CDR3 contains 13 residues. The CDR3 protein is CASSEGSAYEQYF. DNA of the CDR3: TGTGCCAGCAGTGAAGGGAGTGCGTACGAGCAGTACTTC.

There are many counts of this clonotype. The chain uses TRBV20-1 and TRBJ2-3; no definite D call. The CDR3 covers 14 residues. V lost 5 bases, J lost 2 bases, and 14 bases lay in between. The germline gives CDR1 DFQATT, CDR2 SNEGSKA (reference sequence). As DNA, the CDR3 is TGCAGTGCTCCGCCGAGTCGGGCCACAGATACGCAGTATTTT. Its protein is CSAPPSRATDTQYF.

With respect to this clonotype: A single base separates this from a much larger clone, so it may be a read error. The chain couples TRBV7-9 to TRBJ2-1; D is perhaps TRBD2 (6 bases). The CDR3 length is 14 residues. The V gene's germline CDR1 is SEHNR and CDR2 FQNEAQ (reference sequence). Here the CDR3 DNA reads TGTGCCGGCAGCTTAGATTGGAGGGCGAATGAGCAGTTCTTC. Encoded protein: CAGSLDWRANEQFF.

The chain carries TRBV7-2 and TRBJ2-3, with TRBD2 matching over 9 bases. V shed 0 bases, J shed 4 bases, and the junction held 2 bases outside the gene matches. CDR3 length: 15 residues. Germline V lookup: CDR1 SGHTA, CDR2 FQGNSA. The CDR3 DNA reads as TGTGCCAGCAGCTTAGCTGCGGGAGGGCCAGATACGCAGTATTTT. This encodes CASSLAAGGPDTQYF.

The J gene is TRBJ2-1, the V gene TRBV5-1; 8 bases match TRBD2. Germline lookup yields CDR1 SGHRS and CDR2 YFSETQ. The CDR3 is 12 residues long. V was clipped by 4 bases and J by 8 bases; unmatched bases: 2. CDR3 sequence reads: CASSLTSDEQFF. CDR3 bases: TGCGCCAGCAGCCTGACTAGCGATGAGCAGTTCTTC.

This clonotype was seen a few times. This chain joins TRBV28 and TRBJ1-1; D not resolved. Germline V lookup: CDR1 MDHEN, CDR2 SYDVKM. The V and J ends lost 2 bases and 8 bases respectively, with 15 bases between them. The CDR3 runs to 14 residues. The CDR3 DNA sequence: TGTGCCAGCAGTTTAAGGCCGGGCCGAAACGAAGCTTTCTTT. It codes for CASSLRPGRNEAFF.

This clonotype appeared many times. The rearrangement links TRBV20-1 to TRBJ2-3; 7 nucleotides agree with TRBD2. Germline-derived CDR1 and CDR2 are DFQATT and SNEGSKA (reference sequence). Germline trimming cut 3 bases from V and 5 bases from J; bases unmatched to any gene: 8. The CDR3 is made up of 14 amino acids. CDR3 protein: CSARRREWKDTQYF. CDR3 in DNA: TGCAGTGCTAGGAGGCGGGAGTGGAAAGATACGCAGTATTTT.

The chain is built from TRBV10-2 and TRBJ2-7; D perhaps matches TRBD1 (5 bases). This CDR3 has 14 residues. Between the trimmed V and J ends, which lost 6 bases and 2 bases, there was a span of 14 bases. Germline V CDR1 and CDR2: WSHSY, SAAADI. CDR3 protein: CASSFSIGAYEQYF. The CDR3 DNA reads as TGCGCCAGCAGCTTCAGTATAGGGGCCTACGAGCAGTACTTC.

The chain employs TRBV7-2 and TRBJ2-1; 7 bases agree with TRBD2. V trimming: 5 bases; J trimming: 6 bases; junction bases outside the gene matches: 10. The CDR3 runs 15 residues. Per germline, CDR1 SGHTA and CDR2 FQGNSA. In nucleotides, the CDR3 is TGTGCCAGCAGCCCACGGGCTGGGGGGGTCAATGAGCAGTTCTTC. It yields the protein CASSPRAGGVNEQFF.

Only a few counts were recorded for this clonotype. The gene calls are TRBV30 and TRBJ1-2; TRBD1 might be the D (6 bases). Looked up from germline, CDR1 is GTSNPN and CDR2 is SVGIG (reference sequence). With 3 bases removed from V and 8 bases from J, the gap between germline ends came to 16 bases. The CDR3 sequence is 13 residues long. The CDR3 DNA is TGTGCCTGGAGCGAACAGGGAGCGGAGGGCTACACCTTC. Translation: CAWSEQGAEGYTF.

This clonotype was seen many times. As DNA, the CDR3 is TGTGCCAGCAGCAAAAACAGGGACTACCCCTACGAGCAGTACTTC. It encodes CASSKNRDYPYEQYF. The chain recombines TRBV12-3 or TRBV12-4 with TRBJ2-7, with D possibly being TRBD2 (7 bases). V lost 6 bases and J 2 bases, leaving 17 bases between the germline ends. This CDR3 has 15 amino acids.

This clonotype was recorded many times. V usage is TRBV29-1 and J usage is TRBJ2-7, with 7 bases matching TRBD1. The CDR3 covers 13 residues. Germline assignment: CDR1 SQVTM and CDR2 ANQGSEA. J lost 2 bases, V lost 7 bases, and 8 bases had no gene match. DNA for the CDR3: TGCAGCGCGGAGACAGGGCCCCCCTACGAGCAGTACTTC. It codes for CSAETGPPYEQYF.

This clonotype has a handful of counts. The genes are TRBV5-6 and TRBJ1-2, with D possibly being TRBD1 (6 bases). Germline CDR1 reads SGHDT; CDR2 reads YYEEEE. The V end was cut by 0 bases, the J end by 2 bases, with 14 bases between. The CDR3 is made up of 16 amino acids. The CDR3 is CASSLGKTGYNYGYTF. CDR3 coding DNA: TGTGCCAGCAGCTTGGGGAAGACAGGTTACAACTATGGCTACACCTTC. Together with reference TRBV5-6 and TRBJ1-2, the CDR3 gives the full variable domain: DAGVTQSPTHLIKTRGQQVTLRCSPKSGHDTVSWYQQALGQGPQFIFQYYEEEERQRGNFPDRFSGHQFPNYSSELNVNALLLGDSALYLCASSLGKTGYNYGYTFGSGTRLTVV.